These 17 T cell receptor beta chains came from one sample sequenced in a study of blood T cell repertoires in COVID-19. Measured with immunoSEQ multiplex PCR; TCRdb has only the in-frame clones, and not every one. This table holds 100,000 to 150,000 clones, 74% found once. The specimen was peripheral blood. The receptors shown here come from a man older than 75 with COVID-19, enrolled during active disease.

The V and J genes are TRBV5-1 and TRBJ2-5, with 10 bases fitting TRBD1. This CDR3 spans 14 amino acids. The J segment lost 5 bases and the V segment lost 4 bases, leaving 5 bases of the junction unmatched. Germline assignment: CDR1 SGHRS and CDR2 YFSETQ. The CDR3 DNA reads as TGCGCCAGCAGCCGGGGACAGGGGAAGGAGACCCAGTACTTC. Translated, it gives CASSRGQGKETQYF.

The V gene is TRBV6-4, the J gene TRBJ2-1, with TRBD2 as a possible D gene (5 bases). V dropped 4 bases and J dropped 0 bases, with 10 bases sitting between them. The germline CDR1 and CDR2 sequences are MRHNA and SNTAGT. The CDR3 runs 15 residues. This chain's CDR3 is CASSGTPSSYNEQFF. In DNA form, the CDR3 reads TGTGCCAGCAGTGGGACTCCGAGCTCCTACAATGAGCAGTTCTTC.

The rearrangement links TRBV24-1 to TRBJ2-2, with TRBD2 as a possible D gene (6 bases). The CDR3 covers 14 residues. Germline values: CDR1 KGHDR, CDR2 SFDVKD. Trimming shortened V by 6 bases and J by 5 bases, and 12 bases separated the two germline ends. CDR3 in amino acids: CATSLSGWTGELFF. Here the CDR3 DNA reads TGTGCCACCAGTCTCAGCGGGTGGACCGGGGAGCTGTTTTTT.

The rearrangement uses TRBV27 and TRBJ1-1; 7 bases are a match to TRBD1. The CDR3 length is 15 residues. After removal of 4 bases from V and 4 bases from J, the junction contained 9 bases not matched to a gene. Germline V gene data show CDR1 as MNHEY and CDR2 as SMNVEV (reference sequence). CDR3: CASSSQQGTPTEAFF. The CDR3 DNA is TGTGCCAGCAGTTCTCAACAGGGGACACCCACTGAAGCTTTCTTT.

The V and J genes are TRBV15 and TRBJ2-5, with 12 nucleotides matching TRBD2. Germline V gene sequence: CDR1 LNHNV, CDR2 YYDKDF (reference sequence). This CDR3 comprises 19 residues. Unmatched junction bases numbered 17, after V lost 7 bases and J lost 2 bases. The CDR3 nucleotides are TGTGCCACCAACTCAATTTACATTACTAGCGGGAGGTATCAAGAGACCCAGTACTTC. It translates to CATNSIYITSGRYQETQYF. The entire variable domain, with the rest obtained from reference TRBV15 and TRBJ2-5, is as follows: DAMVIQNPRYQVTQFGKPVTLSCSQTLNHNVMYWYQQKSSQAPKLLFHYYDKDFNNEADTPDNFQSRRPNTSFCFLDIRSPGLGDTAMYLCATNSIYITSGRYQETQYFGPGTRLLVL.

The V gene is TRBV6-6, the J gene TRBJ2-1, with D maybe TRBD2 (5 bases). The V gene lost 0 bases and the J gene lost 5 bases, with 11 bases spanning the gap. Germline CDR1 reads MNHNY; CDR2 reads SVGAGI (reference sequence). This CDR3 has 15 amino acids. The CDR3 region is CASSYSLLANNEQFF. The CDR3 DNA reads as TGTGCCAGCAGTTACTCGCTCCTAGCCAACAATGAGCAGTTCTTC.

CDR3 nucleotide sequence: TGTGCCAGCAGCTTTGGGGAGGATACGCAGTATTTT. Protein sequence: CASSFGEDTQYF. The chain combines TRBV7-9 with TRBJ2-3; TRBD2 might be the D (5 bases). The germline CDR1 and CDR2 sequences are SEHNR and FQNEAQ (reference sequence). V lost 3 bases and J lost 6, with 7 bases in between. This CDR3 region has 12 residues.

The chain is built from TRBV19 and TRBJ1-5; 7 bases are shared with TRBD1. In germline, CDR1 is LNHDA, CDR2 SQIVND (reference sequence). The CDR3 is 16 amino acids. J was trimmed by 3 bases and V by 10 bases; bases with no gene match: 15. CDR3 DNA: TGTGCCACCAAGGGTAAAACAACAGGGGCCAATCAGCCCCAGCATTTT. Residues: CATKGKTTGANQPQHF.

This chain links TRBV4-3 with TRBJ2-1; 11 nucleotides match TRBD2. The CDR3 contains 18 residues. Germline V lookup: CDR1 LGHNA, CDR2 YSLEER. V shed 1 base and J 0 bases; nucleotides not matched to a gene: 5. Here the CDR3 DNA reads TGCGCCAGCAGCCAAGTCTCGACTAGCGGGGACTCCTACAATGAGCAGTTCTTC. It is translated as CASSQVSTSGDSYNEQFF.

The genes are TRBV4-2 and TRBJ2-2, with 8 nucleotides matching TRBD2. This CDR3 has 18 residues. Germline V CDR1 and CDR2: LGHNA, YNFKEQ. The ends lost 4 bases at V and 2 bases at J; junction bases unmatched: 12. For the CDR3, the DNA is TGTGCCAGCAGCCTCCCCGTCATCGGGAGGGCCAACACCGGGGAGCTGTTTTTT. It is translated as CASSLPVIGRANTGELFF.

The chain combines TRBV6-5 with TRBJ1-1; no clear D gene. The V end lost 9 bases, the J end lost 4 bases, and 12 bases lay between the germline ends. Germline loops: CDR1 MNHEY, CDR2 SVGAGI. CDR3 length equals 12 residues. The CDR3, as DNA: TGTGCCAGTGGGCCCTTGAGCACTGAAGCTTTCTTT. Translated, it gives CASGPLSTEAFF.

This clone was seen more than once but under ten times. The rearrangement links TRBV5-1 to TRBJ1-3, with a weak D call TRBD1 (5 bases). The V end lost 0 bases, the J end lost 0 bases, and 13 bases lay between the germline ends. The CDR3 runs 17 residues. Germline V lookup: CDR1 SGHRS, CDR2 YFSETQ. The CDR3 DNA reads TGCGCCAGCAGCTTGGGGGGCACTACGATCTCTGGAAACACCATATATTTT. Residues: CASSLGGTTISGNTIYF.

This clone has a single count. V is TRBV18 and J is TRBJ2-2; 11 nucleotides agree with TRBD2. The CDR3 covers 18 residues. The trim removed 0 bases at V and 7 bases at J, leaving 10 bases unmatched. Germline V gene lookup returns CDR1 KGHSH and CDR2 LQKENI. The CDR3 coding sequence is TGTGCCAGCTCACCACCGGGACTAGCGGTTTTAGGCGGCGGGGAGCTGTTTTTT. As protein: CASSPPGLAVLGGGELFF.

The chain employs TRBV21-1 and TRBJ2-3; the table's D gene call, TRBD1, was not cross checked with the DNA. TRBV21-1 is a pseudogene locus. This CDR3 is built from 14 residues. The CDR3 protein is CASLGGQGTDTQYF. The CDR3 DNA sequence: TGTGCCAGCCTGGGGGGACAGGGGACAGATACGCAGTATTTT.

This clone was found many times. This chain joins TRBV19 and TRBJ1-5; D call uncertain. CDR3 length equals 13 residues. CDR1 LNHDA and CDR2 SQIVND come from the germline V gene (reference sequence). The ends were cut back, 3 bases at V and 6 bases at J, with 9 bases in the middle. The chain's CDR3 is CASSIGVSQPQHF. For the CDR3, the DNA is TGTGCCAGTAGTATCGGGGTCAGTCAGCCCCAGCATTTT. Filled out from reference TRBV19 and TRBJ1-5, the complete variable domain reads DGGITQSPKYLFRKEGQNVTLSCEQNLNHDAMYWYRQDPGQGLRLIYYSQIVNDFQKGDIAEGYSVSREKKESFPLTVTSAQKNPTAFYLCASSIGVSQPQHFGDGTRLSIL.

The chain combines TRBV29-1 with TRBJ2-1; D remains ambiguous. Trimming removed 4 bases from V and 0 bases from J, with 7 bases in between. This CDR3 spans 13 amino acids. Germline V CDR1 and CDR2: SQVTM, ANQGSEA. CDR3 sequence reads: CSVGPGSYNEQFF. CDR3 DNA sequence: TGCAGCGTTGGCCCGGGCTCCTACAATGAGCAGTTCTTC.

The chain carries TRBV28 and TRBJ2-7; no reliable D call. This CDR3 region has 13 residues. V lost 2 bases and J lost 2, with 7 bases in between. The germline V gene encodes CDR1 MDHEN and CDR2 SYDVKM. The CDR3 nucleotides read TGTGCCAGCAGTTTACCCCCTCCCTACGAGCAGTACTTC. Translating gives CASSLPPPYEQYF.